The 9 T cell receptor beta chains below were found in one sample sequenced in a study of shared clonotypes between healthy human individuals. Clones were read by immunoSEQ multiplex PCR, and TCRdb kept only the in-frame ones, dropping some. This table has a few million clones, around 90% appearing once. Sequencing used naive CD4+ T cells sorted from blood. As for subset: CD45RA+ positively selected. The receptors originated from a man in his late teens or twenties in good health.

On this clone itself: Mismatch with germline at one junction end may stem from a read error. The chain joins TRBV11-3 to TRBJ1-1, with 10 bases that match TRBD1. The CDR3 has 13 residues. The germline CDR1 and CDR2 sequences are SGHNT and YENEEA. The CDR3, as DNA: TGTGCCAGCAGCTCGACAGGGGGCACTGGAGCTTTCTTT. Protein product: CASSSTGGTGAFF.

The chain uses TRBV6-5 and TRBJ1-6; TRBD1 aligns across 8 bases. The CDR3 runs 14 residues. The germline CDR1 and CDR2 sequences are MNHEY and SVGAGI. With 6 bases clipped from V and 5 bases from J, the junction kept 3 bases outside the gene matches. The CDR3 is CASSNRGNNSPLHF. The CDR3, as DNA: TGTGCCAGCAGCAACAGGGGGAATAATTCACCCCTCCACTTT.

The gene calls are TRBV10-2 and TRBJ2-1, with 8 positions matching TRBD2. CDR1 is WSHSY, CDR2 SAAADI, per germline. V shed 8 bases, J shed 3 bases, and the junction held 9 bases outside the gene matches. The CDR3 contains 15 residues. The CDR3 nucleotides are TGCGCCAGCGGACCGGGACTAGGGTACTACAATGAGCAGTTCTTC. This codes for CASGPGLGYYNEQFF.

The J gene is TRBJ2-1, the V gene TRBV5-4, with D perhaps TRBD2 (6 bases). There are 17 residues in the CDR3. Trimming stripped 0 bases from V and 8 bases from J, with 21 bases between. Germline V gene lookup returns CDR1 SGHNT and CDR2 YYREEE (reference sequence). The CDR3 DNA is TGTGCCAGCAGCTTGGGTCTACAGCGGAGGGGCCAAGATGAGCAGTTCTTC. Its protein is CASSLGLQRRGQDEQFF.

Worth noting for this clone: The same CDR3 is also encoded by other DNA sequences in this sample. The rearrangement joins TRBV5-1 to TRBJ1-5; D is possibly TRBD1 (6 bases). Looked up from germline, CDR1 is SGHRS and CDR2 is YFSETQ. The CDR3 totals 15 residues. The germline V and J ends were trimmed by 0 bases and 2 bases, with 9 bases remaining between them. DNA of the CDR3: TGCGCCAGCAGCTTGGGACCAGGGGGCAATCAGCCCCAGCATTTT. It specifies CASSLGPGGNQPQHF. The full variable domain, in which reference TRBV5-1 and TRBJ1-5 provide the parts outside the CDR3, is KAGVTQTPRYLIKTRGQQVTLSCSPISGHRSVSWYQQTPGQGLQFLFEYFSETQRNKGNFPGRFSGRQFSNSRSEMNVSTLELGDSALYLCASSLGPGGNQPQHFGDGTRLSIL.

The CDR3 DNA sequence: TGTGCCAGCAGCTTGGAGACAGGGATCTATGGCTACACCTTC. Protein: CASSLETGIYGYTF. J is TRBJ1-2 and V is TRBV5-4; 7 nucleotides align to TRBD1. In germline, CDR1 is SGHNT, CDR2 YYREEE (reference sequence). The CDR3 extends over 14 amino acids. Unmatched junction bases numbered 3, after V lost 0 bases and J lost 4 bases.

The chain links TRBV2 to TRBJ2-7, with D perhaps TRBD1 (5 bases). The germline CDR1 and CDR2 sequences are SNHLY and FYNNEI. Trimming removed 6 bases at V and 5 bases at J, with 14 bases between. This CDR3 has 13 residues. The CDR3 spells CASSVGVLNEQYF. The CDR3 bases are TGTGCCAGCAGCGTAGGGGTCCTCAACGAGCAGTACTTC. The full variable domain, its missing parts supplied by reference TRBV2 and TRBJ2-7, is EPEVTQTPSHQVTQMGQEVILRCVPISNHLYFYWYRQILGQKVEFLVSFYNNEISEKSEIFDDQFSVERPDGSNFTLKIRSTKLEDSAMYFCASSVGVLNEQYFGPGTRLTVT.

J is TRBJ2-3 and V is TRBV7-2; D unresolved. Trimming removed 5 bases at V and 6 bases at J, with 12 bases between. Germline V CDR1 and CDR2: SGHTA, FQGNSA. CDR3 length equals 13 residues. CDR3 bases: TGTGCCAGCAGCCCCTACAGCAGTGATACGCAGTATTTT. Its protein is CASSPYSSDTQYF.

With regard to this clone: Within the sample, other DNA sequences also encode this same CDR3. This chain links TRBV5-4 with TRBJ1-2, with 7 bases fitting TRBD1. The CDR3 length is 13 residues. V gave up 4 bases and J gave up 5 bases; unmatched junction bases: 5. Germline CDR1 reads SGHNT; CDR2 reads YYREEE (reference sequence). In nucleotides, the CDR3 is TGTGCCAGCAGCCCCGACAGGGAGTATGGCTACACCTTC. Translating gives CASSPDREYGYTF.